Listed below are T cell receptor beta chains from one sample, sequenced in a study of tumor-infiltrating lymphocytes in primary liver carcinoma. TCRdb fed the multiplex PCR reads into MiXCR, producing one record per CDR3 protein. The table has fewer than 200,000 distinct CDR3 sequences, over 80% seen once. Sequencing was done on a sample of tumor tissue from primary liver carcinoma. The receptors come from a man aged 40-49 years with primary liver carcinoma and hepatitis B virus infection. Each CDR3 is given without its conserved first and last residue.

v_gene: TRBV6-6; len: 12; CDR3aa: ASNGTGVRAVAF
v_gene: TRBV5-6; len: 11; CDR3aa: ASSSRITGELF
v_gene: TRBV6-1; len: 13; CDR3aa: ASSEEAGGYIKQF
v_gene: TRBV11-1; len: 17; CDR3aa: ATSSGGSSVGARTDTQY
v_gene: TRBV7-8; len: 12; CDR3aa: ASSGDRGIETQY
v_gene: TRBV10-3; len: 17; CDR3aa: DINSGQTDRPTNSGTQY
v_gene: TRBV6-5; len: 10; CDR3aa: ASTSGGDIQL
v_gene: TRBV11-2; len: 15; CDR3aa: ASSLDPGETSTDTQY
v_gene: TRBV4-3; len: 14; CDR3aa: TSSQGEGREIETQY
v_gene: TRBV29-1; len: 13; CDR3aa: SVVTSATNTGELF
v_gene: TRBV6-1; len: 13; CDR3aa: ASSEADRNSYEQY
v_gene: TRBV28; len: 13; CDR3aa: ASGTSGRVKNEQY
v_gene: TRBV29-1; len: 9; CDR3aa: SVESLRGYT
v_gene: TRBV11-2; len: 12; CDR3aa: ASSSSGFDDEQF
v_gene: TRBV4-1; len: 12; CDR3aa: ASIHAGLVSEQF
v_gene: TRBV29-1; len: 13; CDR3aa: SVASGWGMTYEQY
v_gene: TRBV28; len: 12; CDR3aa: VSMGPLYNSPLH
v_gene: TRBV4-2; len: 15; CDR3aa: ASSQAASGRTDETQY
v_gene: TRBV6-1; len: 14; CDR3aa: ASNPDRALSSYEQY
v_gene: TRBV29-1; len: 13; CDR3aa: IVGTSAANTWELF
v_gene: TRBV30; len: 11; CDR3aa: AWNYLGRDTQY
v_gene: TRBV29-1; len: 10; CDR3aa: NGGTGDYEHY
v_gene: TRBV5-5; len: 10; CDR3aa: ASRLHTGELF
v_gene: TRBV10-2; len: 13; CDR3aa: AGSESKAGVHTQY
v_gene: TRBV5-1; len: 14; CDR3aa: ASSVTGISGRNEQF
v_gene: TRBV29-1; len: 10; CDR3aa: SVLTSGESQY
v_gene: TRBV5-4; len: 12; CDR3aa: ASRLGHSCNEQF
v_gene: TRBV6-5; len: 10; CDR3aa: ASSGIQTEAF
v_gene: TRBV5-1; len: 14; CDR3aa: ASRLRTGGSTDTQH
v_gene: TRBV6-1; len: 12; CDR3aa: ASSDTSGADTHY